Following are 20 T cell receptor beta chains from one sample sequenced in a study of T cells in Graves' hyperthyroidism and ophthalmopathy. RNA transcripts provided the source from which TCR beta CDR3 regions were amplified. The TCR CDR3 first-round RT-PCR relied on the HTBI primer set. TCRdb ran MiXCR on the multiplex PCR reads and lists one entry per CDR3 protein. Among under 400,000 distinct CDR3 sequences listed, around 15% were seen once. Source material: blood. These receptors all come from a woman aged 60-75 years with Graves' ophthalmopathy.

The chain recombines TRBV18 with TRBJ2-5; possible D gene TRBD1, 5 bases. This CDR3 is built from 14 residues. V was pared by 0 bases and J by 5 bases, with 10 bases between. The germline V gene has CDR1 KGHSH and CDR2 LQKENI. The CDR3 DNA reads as TGTGCCAGCTCACCACCGTCCAGGGTGGAGACCCAGTACTTC. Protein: CASSPPSRVETQYF.

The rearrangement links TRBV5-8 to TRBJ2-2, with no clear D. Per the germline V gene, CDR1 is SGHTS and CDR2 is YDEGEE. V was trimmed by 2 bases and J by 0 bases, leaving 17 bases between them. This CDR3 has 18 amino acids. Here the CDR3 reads CASSFLFVGGANTGELFF. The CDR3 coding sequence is TGTGCCAGCAGCTTTCTCTTTGTGGGCGGTGCGAACACCGGGGAGCTGTTTTTT.

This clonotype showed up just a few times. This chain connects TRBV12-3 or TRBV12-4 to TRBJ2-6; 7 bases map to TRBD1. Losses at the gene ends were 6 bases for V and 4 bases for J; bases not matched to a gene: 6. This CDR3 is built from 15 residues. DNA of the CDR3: TGTGCCAGCAGAGACAGGGTTTCAGGGGCCAACGTCCTGACTTTC. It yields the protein CASRDRVSGANVLTF.

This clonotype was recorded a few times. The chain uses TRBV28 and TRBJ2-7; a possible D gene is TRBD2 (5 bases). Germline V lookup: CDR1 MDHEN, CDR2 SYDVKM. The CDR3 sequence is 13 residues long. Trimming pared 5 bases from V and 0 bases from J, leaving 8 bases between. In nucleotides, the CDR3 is TGTGCCAGCAGTCGGGCGGGCTCCTACGAGCAGTACTTC. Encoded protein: CASSRAGSYEQYF.

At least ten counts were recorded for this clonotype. The CDR3 here is CASSLVRVVASSTDTQYF. The DNA of the CDR3 is TGTGCCAGCAGCTTAGTAAGGGTAGTTGCCTCTAGCACAGATACGCAGTATTTT. The genes are TRBV7-2 and TRBJ2-3; D is unclear. The CDR3 consists of 18 residues. Germline V gene sequence: CDR1 SGHTA, CDR2 FQGNSA. V was clipped by 1 base and J by 0 bases, with 17 bases between them. The full variable domain, its missing parts supplied by reference TRBV7-2 and TRBJ2-3, is GAGVSQSPSNKVTEKGKDVELRCDPISGHTALYWYRQSLGQGLEFLIYFQGNSAPDKSGLPSDRFSAERTGGSVSTLTIQRTQQEDSAVYLCASSLVRVVASSTDTQYFGPGTRLTVL.

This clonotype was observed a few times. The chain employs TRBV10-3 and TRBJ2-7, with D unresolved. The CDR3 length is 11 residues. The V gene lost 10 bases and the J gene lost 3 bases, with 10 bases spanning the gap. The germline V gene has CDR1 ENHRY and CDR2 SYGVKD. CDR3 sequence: CARHPSYEQYF. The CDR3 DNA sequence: TGTGCCAGACACCCCAGCTACGAGCAGTACTTC.

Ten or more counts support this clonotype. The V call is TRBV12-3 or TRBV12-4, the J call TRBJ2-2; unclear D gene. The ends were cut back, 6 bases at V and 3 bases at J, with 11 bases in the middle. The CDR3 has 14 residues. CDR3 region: CASRDRAYTGELFF. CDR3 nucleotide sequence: TGTGCCAGCAGGGATAGAGCGTACACCGGGGAGCTGTTTTTT.

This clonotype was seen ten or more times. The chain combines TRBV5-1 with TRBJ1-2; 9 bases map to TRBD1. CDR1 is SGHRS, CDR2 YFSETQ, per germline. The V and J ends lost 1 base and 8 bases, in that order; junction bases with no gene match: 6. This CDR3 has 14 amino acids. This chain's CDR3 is CASSLQQGADGYTF. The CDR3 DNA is TGCGCCAGCAGCTTGCAACAGGGGGCAGACGGCTACACCTTC. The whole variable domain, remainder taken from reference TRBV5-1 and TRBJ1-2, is KAGVTQTPRYLIKTRGQQVTLSCSPISGHRSVSWYQQTPGQGLQFLFEYFSETQRNKGNFPGRFSGRQFSNSRSEMNVSTLELGDSALYLCASSLQQGADGYTFGSGTRLTVV.

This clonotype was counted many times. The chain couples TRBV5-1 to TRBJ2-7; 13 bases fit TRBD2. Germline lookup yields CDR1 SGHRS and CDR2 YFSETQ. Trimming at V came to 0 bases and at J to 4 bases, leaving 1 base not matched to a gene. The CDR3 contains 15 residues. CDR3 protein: CASSLGTSGRYEQYF. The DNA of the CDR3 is TGCGCCAGCAGCTTGGGGACTAGCGGGAGATACGAGCAGTACTTC.

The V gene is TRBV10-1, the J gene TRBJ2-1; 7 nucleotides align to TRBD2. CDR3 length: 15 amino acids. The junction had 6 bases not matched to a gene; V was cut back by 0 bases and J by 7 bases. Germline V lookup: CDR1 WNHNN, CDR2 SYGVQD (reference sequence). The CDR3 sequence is CASSESYLRENEQFF. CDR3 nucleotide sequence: TGCGCCAGCAGTGAGTCGTATCTGCGGGAGAATGAGCAGTTCTTC.

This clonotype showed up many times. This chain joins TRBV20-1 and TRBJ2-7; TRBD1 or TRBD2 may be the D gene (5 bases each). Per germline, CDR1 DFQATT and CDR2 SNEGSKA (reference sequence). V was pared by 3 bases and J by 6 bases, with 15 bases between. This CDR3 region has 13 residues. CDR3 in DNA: TGCAGTGCTAGTTTCAGGGAGAGACGCGAGCAGTACTTC. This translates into CSASFRERREQYF.

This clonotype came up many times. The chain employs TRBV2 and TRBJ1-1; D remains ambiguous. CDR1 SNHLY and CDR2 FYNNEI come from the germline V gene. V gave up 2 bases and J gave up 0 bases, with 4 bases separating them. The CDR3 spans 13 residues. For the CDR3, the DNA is TGTGCCAGCAGTGAACAGGTGAACACTGAAGCTTTCTTT. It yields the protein CASSEQVNTEAFF.

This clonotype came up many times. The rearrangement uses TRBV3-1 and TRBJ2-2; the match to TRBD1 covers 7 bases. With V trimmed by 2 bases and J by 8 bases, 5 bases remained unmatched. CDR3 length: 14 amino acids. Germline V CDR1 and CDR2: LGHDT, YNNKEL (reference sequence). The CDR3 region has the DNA TGTGCCAGCAGCCAAAACACAGGGGCAGGGGAGCTGTTTTTT. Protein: CASSQNTGAGELFF. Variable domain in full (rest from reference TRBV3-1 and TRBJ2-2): DTAVSQTPKYLVTQMGNDKSIKCEQNLGHDTMYWYKQDSKKFLKIMFSYNNKELIINETVPNRFSPKSPDKAHLNLHINSLELGDSAVYFCASSQNTGAGELFFGEGSRLTVL.

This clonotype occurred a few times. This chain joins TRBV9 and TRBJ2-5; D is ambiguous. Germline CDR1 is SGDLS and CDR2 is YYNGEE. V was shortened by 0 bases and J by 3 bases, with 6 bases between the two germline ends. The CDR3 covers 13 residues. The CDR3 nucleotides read TGTGCCAGCAGCGTAGTACCAAAAGAGACCCAGTACTTC. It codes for CASSVVPKETQYF.

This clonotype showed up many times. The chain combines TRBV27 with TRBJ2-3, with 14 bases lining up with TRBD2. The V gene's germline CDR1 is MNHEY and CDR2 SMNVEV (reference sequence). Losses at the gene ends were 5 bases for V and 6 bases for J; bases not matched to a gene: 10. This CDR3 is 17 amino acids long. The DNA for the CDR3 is TGTGCCAGCAGTCAATCCGGGACTAGCGGGAGTCGGGATACGCAGTATTTT. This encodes CASSQSGTSGSRDTQYF.

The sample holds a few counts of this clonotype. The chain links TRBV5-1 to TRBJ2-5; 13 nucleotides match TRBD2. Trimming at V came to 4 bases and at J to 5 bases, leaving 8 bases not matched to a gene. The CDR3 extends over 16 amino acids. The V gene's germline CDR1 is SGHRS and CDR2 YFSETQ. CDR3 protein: CASSPGLAGEGETQYF. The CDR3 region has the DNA TGCGCCAGCAGCCCAGGACTAGCGGGAGAGGGGGAGACCCAGTACTTC.

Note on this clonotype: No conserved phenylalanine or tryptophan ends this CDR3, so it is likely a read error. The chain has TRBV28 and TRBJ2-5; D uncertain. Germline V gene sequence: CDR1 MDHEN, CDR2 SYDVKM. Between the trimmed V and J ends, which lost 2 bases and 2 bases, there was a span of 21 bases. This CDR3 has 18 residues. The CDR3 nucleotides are TGTGCCAGCAGTTTAAGGTGGATCCCTCGGATCGGGCAAGAGACCCAGTACCTC. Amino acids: CASSLRWIPRIGQETQYL.

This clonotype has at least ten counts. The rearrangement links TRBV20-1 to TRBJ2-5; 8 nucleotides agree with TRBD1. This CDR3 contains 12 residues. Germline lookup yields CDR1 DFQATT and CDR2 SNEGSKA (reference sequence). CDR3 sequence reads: CSSQGAEETQYF. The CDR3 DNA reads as TGCAGCTCGCAGGGGGCAGAGGAGACCCAGTACTTC.

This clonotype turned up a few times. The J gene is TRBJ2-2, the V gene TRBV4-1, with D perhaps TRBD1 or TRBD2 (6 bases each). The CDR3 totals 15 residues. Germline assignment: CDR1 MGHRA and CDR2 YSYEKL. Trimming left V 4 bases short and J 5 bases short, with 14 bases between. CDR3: CASSLVGAGTGELFF. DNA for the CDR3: TGCGCCAGCAGCCTCGTGGGGGCGGGGACCGGGGAGCTGTTTTTT.

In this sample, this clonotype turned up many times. The DNA for the CDR3 is TGCAGTGCAAGTCGGACCCTTAATTCACCCCTCCACTTT. It is translated as CSASRTLNSPLHF. The chain joins TRBV20-1 to TRBJ1-6; D not certain. CDR1 is DFQATT, CDR2 SNEGSKA, per germline (reference sequence). The germline V and J ends were trimmed by 6 bases and 6 bases, with 12 bases remaining between them. This CDR3 is 13 amino acids long.